The clone carrying this T cell receptor (beta chain) was seen only once. The data are from a study of blood T cell repertoires in COVID-19. Study-level background: Spain, Italy and the United States supplied samples that represented acute and convalescent COVID-19. The cDNA or gDNA used as material had been derived from T cells, B-cell-depleted T cells, or PBMCs.

Original analysis: How many nucleated cells were present was estimated from reference gene primer amplification. Only in-frame clones appear in the TCRdb table, and some are missing; sequencing was by immunoSEQ multiplex PCR. The V and J calls and clone size are taken from that table; D and trimming were inferred from the DNA. The sample has 85,000 to 95,000 clones; nearly 90% are singletons. CDR1 is SGHTA and CDR2 is FQGNSA in the germline V gene. The CDR3 extends over 13 amino acids. Trimming cost V 0 bases and J 4 bases, with 6 bases left between them. This TCR was recovered from a woman older than 75 with active COVID-19. V is TRBV7-2 and J is TRBJ1-2, with D possibly matching TRBD1 (6 bases). Sequencing was carried out using peripheral blood. CDR3 loop: CASSLAGGYGYTF. DNA for the CDR3: TGTGCCAGCAGCTTAGCAGGGGGCTATGGCTACACCTTC. Supplemented by reference TRBV7-2 and TRBJ1-2, the full variable domain reads GAGVSQSPSNKVTEKGKDVELRCDPISGHTALYWYRQSLGQGLEFLIYFQGNSAPDKSGLPSDRFSAERTGGSVSTLTIQRTQQEDSAVYLCASSLAGGYGYTFGSGTRLTVV.